Described below is a single TCR beta chain sequence and its context. The data were produced by immunoSEQ multiplex PCR, yet TCRdb's version contains in-frame clones alone and is incomplete. The repertoire holds under 200,000 clones, with roughly 83% as singletons. This sample was taken from a study of blood T cell repertoires in COVID-19. Study-level information: From T cells, B-cell-depleted T cells, or PBMCs came the material, which was cDNA or gDNA.

The CDR3 spans 14 residues. Germline CDR1 SEHNR, CDR2 FQNEAQ (reference sequence). Trimming took 1 base from V and 8 from J, leaving 14 bases between them. This sequence originates from a woman aged 45-60 years who had recovered from COVID-19. The specimen was PBMCs or T cells enriched from blood (not recorded which). This chain connects TRBV7-9 to TRBJ1-2, with D tentatively TRBD1 (6 bases). The CDR3 nucleotides read TGTGCCAGCAGCTTAGAAGCAGGGGCTGGCGGCTACACCTTC. Protein: CASSLEAGAGGYTF.